This T cell receptor (beta chain) emerged from a study of blood T cell repertoires in COVID-19. In the study's own analysis: Quantification of nucleated cells was approximated via reference gene primer amplification. Assay: immunoSEQ multiplex PCR; the TCRdb copy retains only in-frame clones and omits some. V and J calls and clone size come straight from that table; D and trimming were deduced from the DNA. The sample yields nearly 55,000 clones, approximately 84% seen once. V shed 0 bases and J shed 1 base, with 10 bases lying between them. CDR3 length equals 15 residues. Germline V lookup: CDR1 SGDLS, CDR2 YYNGEE.

The rearrangement joins TRBV9 to TRBJ1-1; D is uncertain. This sequence originates from a human donor with active or convalescent COVID-19. The donor label of this sample is uncertain. The source material was peripheral blood. The DNA for the CDR3 is TGTGCCAGCAGCGTAGTGGTGACACCGAACACTGAAGCTTTCTTT. Protein: CASSVVVTPNTEAFF.